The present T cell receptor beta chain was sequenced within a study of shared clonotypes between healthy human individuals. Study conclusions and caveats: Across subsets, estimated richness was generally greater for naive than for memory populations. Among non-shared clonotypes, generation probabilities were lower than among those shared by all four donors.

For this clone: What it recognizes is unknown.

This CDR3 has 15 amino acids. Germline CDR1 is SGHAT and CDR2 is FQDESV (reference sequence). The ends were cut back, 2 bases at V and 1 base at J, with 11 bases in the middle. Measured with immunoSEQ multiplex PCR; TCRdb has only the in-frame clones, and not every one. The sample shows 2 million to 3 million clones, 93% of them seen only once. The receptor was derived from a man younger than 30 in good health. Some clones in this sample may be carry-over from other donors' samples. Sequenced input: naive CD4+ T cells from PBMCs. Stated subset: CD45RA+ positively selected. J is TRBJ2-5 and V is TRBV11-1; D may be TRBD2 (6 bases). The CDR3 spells CASSLTSGVQETQYF. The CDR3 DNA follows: TGTGCCAGCAGCTTAACATCGGGGGTCCAAGAGACCCAGTACTTC.